The 27 T cell receptor beta chains below were found in one sample sequenced in a study of cytotoxic CD8 clonotypes in ibrutinib-treated CLL. The protocol was immunoSEQ multiplex PCR, while the TCRdb copy is restricted to in-frame clones and leaves out a portion. The repertoire holds 23,000 or so clones, with roughly 62% as singletons. The sample here was PBMCs, taken after 24 months of ibrutinib treatment. The source is a human donor with chronic lymphocytic leukemia.

The V gene is TRBV19, the J gene TRBJ1-2; possible D gene TRBD1, 5 bases. V lost 4 bases and J lost 4, with 7 bases in between. The length of the CDR3 is 12 residues. Germline V gene data show CDR1 as LNHDA and CDR2 as SQIVND (reference sequence). CDR3 coding DNA: TGTGCCAGTAGTAGGGGACCCTATGGCTACACCTTC. Its translation is CASSRGPYGYTF.

This clone was found a few times. The V call is TRBV18, the J call TRBJ1-5, with D perhaps TRBD1 (5 bases). V shed 1 base and J shed 4 bases, with 5 bases lying between them. The CDR3 totals 13 residues. CDR1 and CDR2 (germline): KGHSH, LQKENI. CDR3 loop: CASSPQGNQPQHF. For the CDR3, the DNA is TGTGCCAGCTCACCACAGGGGAATCAGCCCCAGCATTTT.

The genes are TRBV5-4 and TRBJ1-1, with 8 positions matching TRBD1. Trimming removed 4 bases from V and 4 bases from J; junction bases left unmatched: 9. Germline lookup yields CDR1 SGHNT and CDR2 YYREEE (reference sequence). There are 15 residues in the CDR3. In DNA, the CDR3 is TGTGCCAGCAGCATGGACAGGGCAGCGGCCACTGAAGCTTTCTTT. It is translated as CASSMDRAAATEAFF.

The rearrangement uses TRBV19 and TRBJ2-1; D gene uncertain. The CDR3 consists of 12 residues. Trimming shortened V by 6 bases and J by 4 bases, and 7 bases separated the two germline ends. Germline loops: CDR1 LNHDA, CDR2 SQIVND (reference sequence). CDR3 in DNA: TGTGCCAGTAGGGACCCTTACAATGAGCAGTTCTTC. Translation gives CASRDPYNEQFF.

The chain couples TRBV18 to TRBJ2-2; D uncertain. CDR1 and CDR2 (germline): KGHSH, LQKENI. The V end was cut by 2 bases, the J end by 5 bases, with 9 bases between. This CDR3 comprises 14 residues. The CDR3 DNA follows: TGTGCCAGCTCACCAAATCTGGATACCGGGGAGCTGTTTTTT. Translating it yields CASSPNLDTGELFF.

This chain links TRBV29-1 with TRBJ2-3, with D maybe TRBD1 (6 bases). Germline V gene data show CDR1 as SQVTM and CDR2 as ANQGSEA. Trimming removed 5 bases from V and 1 base from J, with 10 bases in between. The CDR3 spans 13 residues. CDR3 DNA sequence: TGCAGCGTTTCCAGGGGTGGCACAGATACGCAGTATTTT. It codes for CSVSRGGTDTQYF.

The chain has TRBV4-2 and TRBJ2-3; 9 nucleotides line up with TRBD2. The CDR3 is 17 amino acids. Trimming cost V 2 bases and J 1 base; bases outside gene matches: 7. CDR1 and CDR2 from the germline V gene are LGHNA and YNFKEQ. The CDR3 DNA is TGTGCCAGCAGCCAAAGCGCGGGGGGGCCAGGCACAGATACGCAGTATTTT. Amino acids: CASSQSAGGPGTDTQYF.

This clone was seen only a few times. V is TRBV19 and J is TRBJ1-6; perhaps TRBD1 as D (5 bases). V was clipped by 6 bases and J by 3 bases, with 9 bases between them. Germline V lookup: CDR1 LNHDA, CDR2 SQIVND (reference sequence). This CDR3 has 14 amino acids. The CDR3 loop is CASSGGDYNSPLHF. CDR3 bases: TGTGCCAGTAGCGGGGGGGACTATAATTCACCCCTCCACTTT.

The chain is built from TRBV7-9 and TRBJ1-5; 11 positions agree with TRBD1. This CDR3 has 14 residues. The germline CDR1 and CDR2 sequences are SEHNR and FQNEAQ (reference sequence). The V segment lost 4 bases and the J segment 7 bases; nucleotides outside the gene matches: 3. The CDR3 DNA sequence: TGTGCCAGCAGCTCGGGGACAGGGGGACAGCCCCAGCATTTT. It is translated as CASSSGTGGQPQHF.

The chain uses TRBV5-4 and TRBJ2-3, with D tentatively TRBD1 (6 bases). V dropped 3 bases and J dropped 1 base, with 9 bases sitting between them. There are 14 residues in the CDR3. Germline lookup yields CDR1 SGHNT and CDR2 YYREEE (reference sequence). The CDR3 loop reads CASSWDTGTDTQYF. In DNA, the CDR3 is TGTGCCAGCAGCTGGGACACAGGCACAGATACGCAGTATTTT.

This clone was detected once. The chain links TRBV6-1 to TRBJ2-1; no clear D gene. V was shortened by 8 bases and J by 5 bases, with 13 bases between the two germline ends. Germline V CDR1 and CDR2: MNHNS, SASEGT. This CDR3 contains 13 residues. For the CDR3, the DNA is TGTGCCAGCCGTCGGACGCCTAACAATGAGCAGTTCTTC. It encodes CASRRTPNNEQFF.

The chain links TRBV7-9 to TRBJ2-3; TRBD2 might be the D (6 bases). The CDR3 totals 13 residues. Germline CDR1 is SEHNR and CDR2 is FQNEAQ (reference sequence). Trimming stripped 2 bases from V and 4 bases from J, with 7 bases between. CDR3 in DNA: TGTGCCAGCAGCTTAACGGGGGCAGATACGCAGTATTTT. Translated, it gives CASSLTGADTQYF.

The gene calls are TRBV19 and TRBJ2-5, with TRBD2 matching over 8 bases. The CDR3 length is 13 residues. With 5 bases clipped from V and 5 bases from J, the junction kept 4 bases outside the gene matches. CDR1 and CDR2 from the germline V gene are LNHDA and SQIVND (reference sequence). The CDR3 region has the DNA TGTGCCAGTAGTTGGACTAGCCAGGAGACCCAGTACTTC. The encoded protein is CASSWTSQETQYF.

This clone was detected only a few times. The chain combines TRBV5-4 with TRBJ1-1; the match to TRBD1 covers 8 bases. V gave up 4 bases and J gave up 1 base; unmatched junction bases: 3. This CDR3 has 14 amino acids. Germline values: CDR1 SGHNT, CDR2 YYREEE (reference sequence). DNA of the CDR3: TGTGCCAGCAGCCCGACAGGGGCGAACACTGAAGCTTTCTTT. Its protein is CASSPTGANTEAFF.

V usage is TRBV27 and J usage is TRBJ1-6; D is unclear. With 6 bases removed from V and 7 bases from J, the gap between germline ends came to 10 bases. There are 13 residues in the CDR3. The V gene's germline CDR1 is MNHEY and CDR2 SMNVEV (reference sequence). The CDR3 loop is CASRRQANSPLHF. CDR3 sequence (DNA): TGTGCCAGCAGGCGGCAGGCCAATTCACCCCTCCACTTT.

This chain connects TRBV7-9 to TRBJ2-1; TRBD1 aligns across 7 bases. The CDR3 is 15 amino acids. V dropped 4 bases and J dropped 4; count of bases not matched to a gene: 7. Germline V gene sequence: CDR1 SEHNR, CDR2 FQNEAQ (reference sequence). The CDR3 region is CASSSPGGHYNEQFF. The CDR3 coding sequence is TGTGCCAGCAGCTCCCCAGGGGGACATTACAATGAGCAGTTCTTC.

The gene calls are TRBV11-2 and TRBJ2-3, with D hard to call. There are 17 residues in the CDR3. Germline lookup yields CDR1 SGHAT and CDR2 FQNNGV. The V and J ends lost 5 bases and 4 bases respectively, with 22 bases between them. CDR3 in DNA: TGTGCCAGCAGCCCCCTGGCTACCGTGGGTCTGGCAGATACGCAGTATTTT. Protein: CASSPLATVGLADTQYF.

The V call is TRBV7-9, the J call TRBJ2-3; D remains unclear. Deletions cut 1 base from V and 4 bases from J, with 9 bases between. This CDR3 has 14 residues. Germline values: CDR1 SEHNR, CDR2 FQNEAQ (reference sequence). The CDR3, as DNA: TGTGCCAGCAGCTTAGGGGTGGGGTCAGATACGCAGTATTTT. Translated: CASSLGVGSDTQYF.

The rearrangement uses TRBV25-1 and TRBJ2-3; D unclear. The CDR3 consists of 11 residues. Germline V gives CDR1 MGHDK, CDR2 SYGVNS. Between the trimmed V and J ends, which lost 11 bases and 2 bases, there was a span of 8 bases. This CDR3 is CAVRLTDTQYF. As DNA, the CDR3 is TGTGCCGTCCGGCTCACAGATACGCAGTATTTT.

The chain is built from TRBV18 and TRBJ1-5; the D is unclear. Trimming left V 2 bases short and J 0 bases short, with 11 bases between. CDR1 is KGHSH, CDR2 LQKENI, per germline. The length of the CDR3 is 16 residues. The CDR3 DNA reads as TGTGCCAGCTCACCAGGGCAGACCGGTAGCAATCAGCCCCAGCATTTT. This encodes CASSPGQTGSNQPQHF.

The chain links TRBV9 to TRBJ2-3; 7 bases are a match to TRBD1. J gave up 3 bases and V 4 bases, and 23 bases lay outside the gene matches. Germline CDR1 reads SGDLS; CDR2 reads YYNGEE. The CDR3 consists of 20 residues. The CDR3 loop is CASSTSGRGLRSARTDTQYF. CDR3 nucleotides: TGTGCCAGCAGCACCTCGGGTAGGGGGCTGAGATCAGCTCGGACAGATACGCAGTATTTT.

This clone was observed once. The V gene is TRBV2, the J gene TRBJ1-2; 8 nucleotides agree with TRBD1. V lost 4 bases to trimming and J lost 6 bases; unmatched junction nucleotides: 7. There are 14 residues in the CDR3. The germline V gene encodes CDR1 SNHLY and CDR2 FYNNEI. The CDR3 sequence is CASSGRTGTDGYTF. The CDR3 region has the DNA TGTGCCAGCAGTGGTCGGACAGGGACGGATGGCTACACCTTC.

This clone occurred a few times. V is TRBV19 and J is TRBJ2-5; TRBD1 matches at 9 bases. This CDR3 has 15 amino acids. Germline CDR1 and CDR2: LNHDA and SQIVND (reference sequence). J was trimmed by 1 base and V by 4 bases; bases with no gene match: 4. The CDR3 DNA reads as TGTGCCAGTAGTACCGGACAGGGGTTCCAAGAGACCCAGTACTTC. Translation gives CASSTGQGFQETQYF.

This clone was observed once. The rearrangement uses TRBV12-5 and TRBJ2-3; D ambiguous. The CDR3 has 12 amino acids. Trimming pared 4 bases from V and 7 bases from J, leaving 9 bases between. Germline CDR1 and CDR2: LGHNT and FRNRAP. The CDR3 bases are TGTGCTAGTGGTTCGGGCGTCAATACGCAGTATTTT. It is translated as CASGSGVNTQYF. The full variable domain, in which reference TRBV12-5 and TRBJ2-3 provide the parts outside the CDR3, is DARVTQTPRHKVTEMGQEVTMRCQPILGHNTVFWYRQTMMQGLELLAYFRNRAPLDDSGMPKDRFSAEMPDATLATLKIQPSEPRDSAVYFCASGSGVNTQYFGPGTRLTVL.

The rearrangement links TRBV9 to TRBJ2-7; 9 bases fit TRBD2. The CDR3 sequence is 15 residues long. CDR1 is SGDLS and CDR2 is YYNGEE in the germline V gene. The junction had 1 base not matched to a gene; V was cut back by 0 bases and J by 0 bases. In DNA form, the CDR3 reads TGTGCCAGCAGCGTAGCTAGCGGGGTCTCCTACGAGCAGTACTTC. This gives the protein CASSVASGVSYEQYF.

The rearrangement joins TRBV9 to TRBJ2-7, with D perhaps TRBD1 or TRBD2 (5 bases each). Germline lookup yields CDR1 SGDLS and CDR2 YYNGEE. The germline V and J ends were trimmed by 4 bases and 3 bases, with 14 bases remaining between them. The CDR3 length is 14 residues. CDR3 nucleotides: TGTGCCAGCAGCCCCAGTTCAGGGAGCTACGAGCAGTACTTC. It encodes CASSPSSGSYEQYF.

V is TRBV5-4 and J is TRBJ2-5; possible D gene TRBD2, 7 bases. The CDR3 consists of 14 residues. V lost 6 bases and J lost 2, with 14 bases in between. Germline V gives CDR1 SGHNT, CDR2 YYREEE (reference sequence). The DNA for the CDR3 is TGTGCCAGCAAGGGAGGGGGTCATCAAGAGACCCAGTACTTC. Translating gives CASKGGGHQETQYF.